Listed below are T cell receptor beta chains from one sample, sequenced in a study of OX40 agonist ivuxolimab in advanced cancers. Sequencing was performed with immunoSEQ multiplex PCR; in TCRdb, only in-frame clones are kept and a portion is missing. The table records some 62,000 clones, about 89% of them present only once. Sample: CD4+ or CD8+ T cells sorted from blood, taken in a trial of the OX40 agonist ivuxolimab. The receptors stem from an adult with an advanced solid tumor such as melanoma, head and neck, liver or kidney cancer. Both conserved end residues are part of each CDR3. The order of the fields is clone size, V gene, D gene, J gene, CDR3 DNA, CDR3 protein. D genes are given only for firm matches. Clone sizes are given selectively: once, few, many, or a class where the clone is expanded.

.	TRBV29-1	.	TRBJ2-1	TGCAGCGTGGGGACGAACTACAATGAGCAGTTCTTC	CSVGTNYNEQFF
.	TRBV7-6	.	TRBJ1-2	TGTGCCAGCAGCCCAGGGAACTATGGCTACACCTTC	CASSPGNYGYTF
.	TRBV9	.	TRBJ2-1	TGTGCCAGCAGCGCAGACCCGATAGGGGCCTACAATGAGCAGTTCTTC	CASSADPIGAYNEQFF
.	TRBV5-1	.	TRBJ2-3	TGCGCCAGCAGCGGCGGGACTCGCACAGATACGCAGTATTTT	CASSGGTRTDTQYF
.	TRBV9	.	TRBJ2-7	TGTGCCAGCAGCGTACGCCCAGGGATCGGGTACGAGCAGTACTTC	CASSVRPGIGYEQYF
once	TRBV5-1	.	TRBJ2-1	TGCGCCAGCAGCTTGCAGGGGAGTCCGGAGCAGTTCTTC	CASSLQGSPEQFF
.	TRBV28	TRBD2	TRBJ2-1	TGTGCCAGCAGTGCCTATACCGGGAGGGCCTACAATGAGCAGTTCTTC	CASSAYTGRAYNEQFF
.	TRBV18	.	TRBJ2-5	TGTGCCAGCTCGGAGGTTCAAGAGACCCAGTACTTC	CASSEVQETQYF
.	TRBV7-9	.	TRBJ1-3	TGTGCCAGCAGCTTAAGCGGGACATCGGGAAACACCATATATTTT	CASSLSGTSGNTIYF
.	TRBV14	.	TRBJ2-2	TGTGCCAGCGGACGAAACACCGGGGAGCTGTTTTTT	CASGRNTGELFF
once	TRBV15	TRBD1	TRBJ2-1	TGTGCCACCAGCAGAGACCCGGGACAGGCTGGTGGTGGCTCCTACAATGAGCAGTTCTTC	CATSRDPGQAGGGSYNEQFF